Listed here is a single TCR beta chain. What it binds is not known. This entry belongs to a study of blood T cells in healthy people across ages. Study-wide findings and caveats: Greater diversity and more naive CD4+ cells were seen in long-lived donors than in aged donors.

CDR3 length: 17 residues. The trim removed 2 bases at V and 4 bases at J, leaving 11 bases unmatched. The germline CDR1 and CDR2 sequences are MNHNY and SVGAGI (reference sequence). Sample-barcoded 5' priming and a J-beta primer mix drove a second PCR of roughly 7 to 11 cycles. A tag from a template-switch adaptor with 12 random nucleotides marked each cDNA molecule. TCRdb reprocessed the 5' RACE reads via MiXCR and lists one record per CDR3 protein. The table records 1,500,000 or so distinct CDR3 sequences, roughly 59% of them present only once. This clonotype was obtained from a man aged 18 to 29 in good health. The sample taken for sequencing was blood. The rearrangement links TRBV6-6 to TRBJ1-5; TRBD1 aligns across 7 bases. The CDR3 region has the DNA TGTGCCAGCAGTTACAGTGTACAGGGGTTACTAAATCAGCCCCAGCATTTT. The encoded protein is CASSYSVQGLLNQPQHF.